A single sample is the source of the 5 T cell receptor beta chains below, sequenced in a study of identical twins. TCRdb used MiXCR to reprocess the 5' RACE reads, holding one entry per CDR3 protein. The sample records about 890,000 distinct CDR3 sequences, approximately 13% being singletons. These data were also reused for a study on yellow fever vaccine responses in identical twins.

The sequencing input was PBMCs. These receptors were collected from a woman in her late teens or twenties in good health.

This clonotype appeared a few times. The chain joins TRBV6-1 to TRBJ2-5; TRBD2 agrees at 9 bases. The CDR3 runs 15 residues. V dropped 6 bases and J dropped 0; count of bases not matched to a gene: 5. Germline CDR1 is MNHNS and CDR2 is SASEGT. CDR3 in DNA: TGTGCCAGCAGACGACTAGCGGAATACCAAGAGACCCAGTACTTC. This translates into CASRRLAEYQETQYF.

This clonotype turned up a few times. CDR3 DNA sequence: TGTGCCAGCAGTTTTCGGGAGAACACCGGGGAGCTGTTTTTT. Translated, it gives CASSFRENTGELFF. The chain couples TRBV6-5 to TRBJ2-2, with D perhaps TRBD2 (5 bases). The CDR3 loop spans 14 amino acids. Germline CDR1 and CDR2: MNHEY and SVGAGI. The V end was cut by 4 bases, the J end by 1 base, with 7 bases between.

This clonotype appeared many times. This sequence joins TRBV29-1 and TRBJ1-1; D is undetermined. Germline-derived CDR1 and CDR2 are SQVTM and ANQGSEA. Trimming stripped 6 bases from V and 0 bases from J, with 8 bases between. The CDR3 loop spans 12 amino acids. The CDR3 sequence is CSVGRMNTEAFF. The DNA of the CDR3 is TGCAGCGTAGGACGGATGAACACTGAAGCTTTCTTT.

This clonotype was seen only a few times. The CDR3 DNA reads TGCAGTGCCGGAGCGGGGGGGGCAGATACGCAGTATTTT. Its protein is CSAGAGGADTQYF. The J gene is TRBJ2-3, the V gene TRBV20-1, with TRBD2 identical over 10 bases. Trimming took 6 bases from V and 4 from J; bases not matched to a gene: 4. The V gene's germline CDR1 is DFQATT and CDR2 SNEGSKA (reference sequence). The CDR3 loop spans 13 amino acids.

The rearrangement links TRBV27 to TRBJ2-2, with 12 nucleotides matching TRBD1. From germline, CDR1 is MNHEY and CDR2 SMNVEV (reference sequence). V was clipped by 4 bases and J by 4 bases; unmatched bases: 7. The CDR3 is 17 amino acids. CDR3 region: CASSSTGTGGSTGELFF. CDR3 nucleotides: TGTGCCAGCAGTTCCACCGGGACAGGGGGCTCCACCGGGGAGCTGTTTTTT.